These 5 T cell receptor beta chains were sequenced from one sample in a study of T cell responses to AZD1222 COVID-19 vaccine (dated by TCRdb to the early 2020s). Explained via the paper, the time point label denotes: baseline before first vaccination. Library preparation used the immunoSEQ multiplex PCR assay. TCRdb limited this immuneACCESS table to in-frame rearrangements with V and J called. A share of clones is missing; checked studies link under half to unresolved V genes, and the rest is unexplained. Present in this sample are 120,000 or so clones, over 75% of which were seen just once. Roughly 4.5% of the sample is taken by the ten largest. The sample consisted of peripheral blood, taken on day 0 of AZD1222 vaccination. The receptors derive from an adult in good health.

This clone has just a few counts. The V gene is TRBV28, the J gene TRBJ1-2, with 8 positions matching TRBD1. CDR1 MDHEN and CDR2 SYDVKM come from the germline V gene. J lost 5 bases, V lost 1 base, and 9 bases had no gene match. The CDR3 is 16 residues long. The CDR3 nucleotides read TGTGCCAGCAGTTTATCTCCCCCGACAGGGGATTATGGCTACACCTTC. Its protein is CASSLSPPTGDYGYTF.

This clone was detected only once. The V gene is TRBV7-2, the J gene TRBJ2-3, with a tentative D call TRBD2 (5 bases). CDR1 is SGHTA and CDR2 is FQGNSA in the germline V gene. V was shortened by 5 bases and J by 2 bases, with 17 bases between the two germline ends. The CDR3 extends over 16 amino acids. The CDR3 DNA reads TGTGCCAGCAGCCCCTTCACGGGGAGTTCCACAGATACGCAGTATTTT. Its protein product is CASSPFTGSSTDTQYF.

The V call is TRBV6-5, the J call TRBJ2-5; D gene unclear. The CDR3 sequence is 13 residues long. V dropped 8 bases and J dropped 4 bases, with 14 bases sitting between them. Germline V gene data show CDR1 as MNHEY and CDR2 as SVGAGI. CDR3 bases: TGTGCCAGCCCCCCGGTGTCACTAGAGACCCAGTACTTC. This sequence encodes CASPPVSLETQYF.

The genes are TRBV27 and TRBJ1-3; no clear D. Looked up from germline, CDR1 is MNHEY and CDR2 is SMNVEV (reference sequence). Trimming cost V 1 base and J 0 bases, with 10 bases left between them. This CDR3 spans 16 amino acids. This chain's CDR3 is CASSLWASSSGNTIYF. The CDR3 DNA follows: TGTGCCAGCAGTTTATGGGCCAGCAGCTCTGGAAACACCATATATTTT.

V gene TRBV7-8 combines with J gene TRBJ2-3, with D possibly TRBD2 on 5 matching bases. The V and J ends lost 4 bases and 6 bases respectively, with 17 bases between them. CDR1 SGHVS and CDR2 FQNEAQ come from the germline V gene. This CDR3 spans 15 amino acids. The CDR3 region has the DNA TGTGCCAGCAGCTCCCGTGGCGGGCCAACGGATACGCAGTATTTT. This sequence encodes CASSSRGGPTDTQYF.